The entry below gives a single TCR beta chain sequence along with its context. There are 15 residues in the CDR3. V lost 4 bases, J lost 4 bases, and 11 bases lay in between. Per germline, CDR1 MNHEY and CDR2 SVGAGI. The data are from a study of T cell changes during pregnancy in multiple sclerosis. Repertoires were generated with immunoSEQ multiplex PCR, while TCRdb's copy carries only in-frame clones and drops some. The sample carries some 93,000 clones, around 91% recorded once. The chain combines TRBV6-5 with TRBJ2-6; no definite D call. Sequenced material: peripheral blood, taken after pregnancy. The origin of this receptor is a female donor in good health, enrolled as a control in a pregnancy study. The CDR3 sequence is CASSSQETGANVLTF. As DNA, the CDR3 is TGTGCCAGCAGTTCGCAGGAAACCGGGGCCAACGTCCTGACTTTC.